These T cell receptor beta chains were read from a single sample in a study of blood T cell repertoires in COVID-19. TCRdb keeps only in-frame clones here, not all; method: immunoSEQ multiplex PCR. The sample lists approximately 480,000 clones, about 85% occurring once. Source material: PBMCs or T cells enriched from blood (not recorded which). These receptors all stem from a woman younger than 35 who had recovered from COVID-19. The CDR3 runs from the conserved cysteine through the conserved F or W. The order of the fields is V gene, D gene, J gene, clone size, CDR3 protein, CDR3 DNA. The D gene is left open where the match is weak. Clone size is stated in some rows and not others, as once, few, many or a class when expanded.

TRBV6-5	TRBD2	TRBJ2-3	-	CASTRGGADTQYF	TGTGCCAGCACCCGCGGGGGGGCGGATACGCAGTATTTT
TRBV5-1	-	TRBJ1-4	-	CASSLEPKRGEKLFF	TGCGCCAGCAGCTTGGAGCCTAAAAGGGGTGAAAAACTGTTTTTT
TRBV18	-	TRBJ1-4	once	CASSPRSGGEEKLFF	TGTGCCAGCTCACCTCGGTCTGGGGGCGAGGAAAAACTGTTTTTT
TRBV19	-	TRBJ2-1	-	CASSIEGRGSSYNEQFF	TGTGCCAGTAGTATAGAGGGGAGGGGGTCTTCCTACAATGAGCAGTTCTTC
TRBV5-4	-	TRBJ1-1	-	CASSDGSRGWDTEAFF	TGTGCCAGCAGTGATGGTAGTCGGGGTTGGGACACTGAAGCTTTCTTT
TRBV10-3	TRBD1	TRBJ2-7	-	CAISEETRDRGRNEQYF	TGTGCCATCAGTGAGGAAACCCGGGACAGGGGTAGAAACGAGCAGTACTTC
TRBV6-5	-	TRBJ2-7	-	CASSYQGPSYEQYF	TGTGCCAGCAGTTACCAGGGTCCTTCCTACGAGCAGTACTTC
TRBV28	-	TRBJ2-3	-	CASSLGGVTDTQYF	TGTGCCAGCAGTTTAGGAGGGGTAACAGATACGCAGTATTTT
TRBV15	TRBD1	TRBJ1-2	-	CATSSSGGYGYTF	TGTGCCACCAGCAGTTCAGGGGGCTACGGCTACACCTTC
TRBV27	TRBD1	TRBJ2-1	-	CASSLSMGTEPGHPYNEQFF	TGTGCCAGCAGTTTATCGATGGGGACAGAGCCTGGTCATCCCTACAATGAGCAGTTCTTC
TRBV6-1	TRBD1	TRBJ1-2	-	CASSEIRDRGRNYGYTF	TGTGCCAGCAGTGAAATCCGGGACAGGGGCAGAAACTATGGCTACACCTTC
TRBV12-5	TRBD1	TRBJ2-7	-	CASARDRYYEQYF	TGTGCTAGTGCCCGGGACAGATACTACGAGCAGTACTTC
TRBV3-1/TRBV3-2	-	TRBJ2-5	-	CASSQDLSPEETQYF	TGTGCCAGCAGCCAAGATCTGAGCCCCGAGGAGACCCAGTACTTC
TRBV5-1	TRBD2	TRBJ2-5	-	CASSATSGGYQETQYF	TGCGCCAGCAGCGCGACTAGCGGGGGGTACCAAGAGACCCAGTACTTC